The present T cell receptor beta chain was sequenced within a study of blood T cell repertoires in COVID-19. Study summary: The samples span acute and convalescent COVID-19 from the United States, Italy and Spain.

Original methodology: By means of reference gene primer amplification, nucleated cell counts were estimated. The table came from immunoSEQ multiplex PCR; TCRdb's copy has only in-frame clones and leaves some out. The V and J calls and clone size were taken over from that table, and D and trimming were inferred from the DNA. The repertoire holds 140,000 to 150,000 clones, with about 87% as singletons. The V gene lost 7 bases and the J gene lost 4 bases, with 16 bases spanning the gap. CDR1 and CDR2 (germline): LNHDA, SQIVND (reference sequence). The CDR3 covers 14 residues. Living in 24 US areas, the participants were between roughly 18 and 90 years of age.

Sequencing was carried out using PBMCs or T cells enriched from blood (not recorded which). The chain employs TRBV19 and TRBJ1-1, with a weak D call TRBD1 (5 bases). The sequence was obtained from a man in his sixties who had recovered from COVID-19. The CDR3 DNA reads as TGTGCCAGTACCTCTAGGGCGGGGACCACTGAAGCTTTCTTT. Amino acid sequence: CASTSRAGTTEAFF.